This T cell receptor (beta chain) was obtained from a study of T-cell reconstitution after alpha-beta-depleted transplantation in children. The germline V gene has CDR1 DFQATT and CDR2 SNEGSKA (reference sequence). This CDR3 has 16 residues. The V end lost 6 bases, the J end lost 0 bases, and 18 bases lay between the germline ends. This clonotype occurred many times. It was with unique molecular identifiers that the TCRbeta library was prepared. TCRdb redid the calling of the PCR reads with MiXCR, one entry per CDR3 protein. The table has a few hundred thousand distinct CDR3 sequences, around 9.7% seen once; the top ten hold around 5%.

This TCR was recovered from a human donor who donated a stem cell graft to a child with SCID. The sequences come from PBMCs from the stem cell graft donor, collected from the stem cell graft. The chain links TRBV20-1 to TRBJ2-1; a possible D gene is TRBD1 (6 bases). The chain's CDR3 is CSATETGPSSYNEQFF. CDR3 nucleotides: TGCAGTGCAACCGAAACAGGGCCGAGCTCCTACAATGAGCAGTTCTTC.